This is a list of T cell receptor beta chains from one sample in a study of OX40 agonist ivuxolimab in advanced cancers. Clones were read by immunoSEQ multiplex PCR, and TCRdb kept only the in-frame ones, dropping some. Found here are nearly 20,000 clones, roughly nine tenths of them singletons; the top ten hold about a sixth. Sequencing used CD4+ or CD8+ T cells sorted from blood, obtained in a trial of the OX40 agonist ivuxolimab. These receptors came from an adult with an advanced solid tumor such as melanoma, head and neck, liver or kidney cancer. Each CDR3 is given without its conserved first and last residue. Expanded clones are given a class, and other clones once, few, many or no size at all.

NA | TRBJ2-3 | TRBV21-1 | ASRVFPSTDTQY
NA | TRBJ2-3 | TRBV29-1 | SAAGPRTDTQY
few | TRBJ2-1 | TRBV5-1 | ASSLLVNEQF
NA | TRBJ1-4 | TRBV1 | TSSQEGLQGEATNEKLF
NA | TRBJ2-5 | TRBV18 | ASSQTALETQY
NA | TRBJ2-3 | TRBV7-2 | ASSLYSGAGDTQY
NA | TRBJ2-1 | TRBV18 | ASSPPSGGRYNEQF
NA | TRBJ2-3 | TRBV9 | ASSARPSDTQY
once | TRBJ1-5 | TRBV6-4 | ASSEGVGQPQH
NA | TRBJ2-4 | TRBV11-2 | ASSPSRQGIQY
once | TRBJ1-5 | TRBV15 | ATSRDLFNGWELNSNQPQH
NA | TRBJ2-1 | TRBV2 | ASTGLARGEQF
NA | TRBJ1-5 | TRBV5-4 | ASSLGGEGNQPQH
NA | TRBJ1-6 | TRBV13 | ASSLSGRTANSPLH
NA | TRBJ2-2 | TRBV5-1 | ASSLERQGLTGELF
NA | TRBJ1-5 | TRBV6-5 | ASSYSPGRQPQH
NA | TRBJ2-7 | TRBV4-3 | ASSRMTSGYEQY
NA | TRBJ1-4 | TRBV7-9 | ASSSLYGKLF
NA | TRBJ2-3 | TRBV7-3 | ASSLVPDTQY
NA | TRBJ1-2 | TRBV7-2 | ASSPPRQPNGYT
NA | TRBJ2-5 | TRBV5-4 | ASSLGAGGETQY
NA | TRBJ2-7 | TRBV5-4 | ASSFDRLSYEQY
once | TRBJ2-7 | TRBV5-1 | ASSSTGSSYEQY
NA | TRBJ2-1 | TRBV11-1 | ASSGEGRQF
NA | TRBJ2-1 | TRBV12-5 | ASGLVVNEQF
NA | TRBJ1-4 | TRBV9 | ASSVDSTAATNEKLF
NA | TRBJ2-7 | TRBV6-6 | ASSSTGDSTYEQY
NA | TRBJ1-1 | TRBV7-9 | ASSLAGQTNTEAF
NA | TRBJ2-1 | TRBV4-1 | ASSQEMGGPYNEQF
NA | TRBJ2-1 | TRBV5-4 | ASSQTSGKANEQF
NA | TRBJ2-2 | TRBV21-1 | ASSKRLASNTGELF
NA | TRBJ2-3 | TRBV2 | ASRGQLGDTQY
NA | TRBJ1-1 | TRBV5-4 | ASSLVVDTEAF
NA | TRBJ1-2 | TRBV10-3 | ASSDTGLSYGYT
NA | TRBJ2-1 | TRBV5-6 | ASSLVGQRERPHLEQF
few | TRBJ2-1 | TRBV9 | ASSDGTGPYNEQF
NA | TRBJ2-2 | TRBV27 | ASSPGTQINTGELF
NA | TRBJ2-1 | TRBV19 | ASSPPGGRHNEQF
NA | TRBJ1-4 | TRBV5-1 | ASSQETNEKLF
NA | TRBJ1-4 | TRBV6-5 | ASSPTTLLGEKLF
NA | TRBJ2-1 | TRBV7-9 | ASVIAGGHNEQF
NA | TRBJ2-3 | TRBV6-5 | ASSPTSGTRNKQY
NA | TRBJ1-5 | TRBV7-9 | ASSSHGRGVSNQPQH
NA | TRBJ2-2 | TRBV7-6 | ASSLESGQGWRAGELF
NA | TRBJ2-2 | TRBV5-1 | ASSWVGGDTGELF
NA | TRBJ1-1 | TRBV6-5 | ASSSAAGVTEAF
once | TRBJ2-5 | TRBV7-8 | ASSSELSGGGETQY
NA | TRBJ1-2 | TRBV6-5 | ASSRGGQPYGYT
NA | TRBJ1-4 | TRBV27 | ASSPGTRAEKLF
once | TRBJ1-5 | TRBV5-8 | ASSHPRRVGNQPQH
NA | TRBJ1-5 | TRBV27 | ASSHGGGSSNQPQH
NA | TRBJ1-3 | TRBV18 | ASSPLGTAGNTIY
NA | TRBJ1-6 | TRBV30 | AWSRDGGTNSPLH
once | TRBJ1-1 | TRBV4-3 | ASSQDSRRYTEAF
NA | NA | TRBV5-6 | ASSRDRIPTYEQY
NA | TRBJ1-2 | TRBV6-5 | ASSHRQGPNGYT
NA | TRBJ2-2 | TRBV11-2 | ASSPTGTSNTGELF